This T cell receptor beta chain was documented in a study of blood T cells in healthy people across ages. The CDR3 totals 15 residues. Germline V gene data show CDR1 as SEHNR and CDR2 as FQNEAQ (reference sequence). The junction had 5 bases not matched to a gene; V was cut back by 6 bases and J by 7 bases. Next came a second PCR, run for about 7 to 12 cycles, which used a sample-barcoded 5' primer along with a J-beta primer mix. Each CDR3 protein gets one entry after TCRdb re-called the 5' RACE reads with MiXCR. The repertoire consists of about 1.4 million distinct CDR3 sequences, with around 59% occurring once and the leading ten covering over 5%.

This chain links TRBV7-9 with TRBJ2-1, with 14 bases matching TRBD2. The sample comprised blood. The receptor was derived from a man younger than 30 in good health. CDR3 residues: CASRPTSGRVNEQFF. Here the CDR3 DNA reads TGTGCCAGCAGACCGACTAGCGGGAGGGTAAATGAGCAGTTCTTC.